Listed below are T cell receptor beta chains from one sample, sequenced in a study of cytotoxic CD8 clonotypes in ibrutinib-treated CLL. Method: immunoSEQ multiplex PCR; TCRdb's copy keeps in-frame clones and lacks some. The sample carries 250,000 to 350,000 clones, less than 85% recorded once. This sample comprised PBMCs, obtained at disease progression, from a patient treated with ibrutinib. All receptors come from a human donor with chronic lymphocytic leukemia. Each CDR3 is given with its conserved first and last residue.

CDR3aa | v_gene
CASSQGQLNTEAFF | TRBV6-6
CASSSLTGELFF | TRBV7-3
CASSPPGLIDYEQYF | TRBV28
CASSSDYGYTF | TRBV5-6
CASSFRGQTLDSNQPQHF | TRBV5-6
CASSQEGARAYNEQFF | TRBV4-2
CASTPWGGDNTDTQYF | TRBV2
CSVPKVSPGELFF | TRBV29-1
CASKSALSYEQYF | TRBV5-1
CASSLAGTGNYGYTF | TRBV5-1
CATSTPPGGQETQYF | TRBV10-3
CASSQDSHRVNYGYTF | TRBV4-1
CASSLSGVQETQYF | TRBV5-1
CASSLAQGFEKLFF | TRBV5-6
CAISGRDRSNYGYTF | TRBV10-3
CASGGLAGGLFTPHEQYF | TRBV28
CASSNAGVQETQYF | TRBV7-2
CASSYGTSGEGTQYF | TRBV11-1
CSVDRDRDYNEQFF | TRBV29-1
CASSVANRGLNYGYTF | TRBV9
CASSLFHPQGTYSDEKLFF | TRBV7-8
CASSSELGRDGYTF | TRBV5-1
CASSLGMIANYGYTF | TRBV7-9
CASSIHRDTYEQYF | TRBV9
CASSFSGSTDTQYF | TRBV7-9
CASSLGGGGTQYF | TRBV7-2
CATSGDRGYTGELFF | TRBV15
CASSFSGNIQYF | TRBV28
CASNDRTGSYEQYF | TRBV10-2
CASSQRGPTDTQYF | TRBV7-2
CAISESGQGGNEQFF | TRBV10-3
CASSPASSLRTDTQYF | TRBV9
CASSQEGAAGYGYTF | TRBV4-1
CASSPVPDREETQYF | TRBV27
CASRPHKNTEAFF | TRBV27
CASSGRDRANSPLHF | TRBV7-9
CASSGGPAGEQYF | TRBV19
CASTLQSGEDTEAFF | TRBV9
CASSLRGDNTEAFF | TRBV5-1
CSVGTGTDYGYTF | TRBV29-1
CSVATGLNGYTF | TRBV29-1
CASRGRRTGNSYEQYF | TRBV19
CASSRQAGTNTGELFF | TRBV7-9
CASSLNGELFF | TRBV5-1
CASSSYFGNQPQHF | TRBV27
CASSLPGENEQFF | TRBV28
CATSSFAHGAGNQPQHF | TRBV15
CASSLSLGNEQYF | TRBV27
CASSGGVQPQHF | TRBV7-9